This passage covers 23 T cell receptor beta chains from one sample sequenced in a study of breast tumors, draining lymph nodes, adjacent tissues (dated by TCRdb to about 2016). The axillary draining lymph nodes of breast cancer patients were the source of the lymph node samples. The receptor library was made with multiplex PCR. TCRdb names Illumina HiSeq 2000 as the instrument used. TCRdb redid the processing of the public reads, applying fastp at Q25 and MiXCR, and retained in-frame beta chains. When rows share a CDR3 protein, they turn into one entry using the most common DNA and genes. This sample is represented by about 270,000 distinct CDR3 sequences; more than 30% of them were singletons. About 1.2% of the sample rests with the top ten. The sequenced material came from axillary lymph node tissue. These TCRs come from a female donor with breast cancer. Some clones in this sample may be carry-over from other donors' samples.

This clonotype was seen repeatedly, ten times or more. The gene calls are TRBV24-1 and TRBJ1-6; D might be TRBD1 (6 bases). The V and J ends lost 6 bases and 5 bases respectively, with 7 bases between them. Germline V gives CDR1 KGHDR, CDR2 SFDVKD. CDR3 size: 13 residues. CDR3 protein: CATSRGDNSPLHF. The CDR3 coding sequence is TGTGCCACCAGTAGGGGGGATAATTCACCCCTCCACTTT.

This clonotype has a count of ten or more. At one end the junction does not follow the germline gene, possibly because of a read error. V gene TRBV7-9 combines with J gene TRBJ1-2; 12 nucleotides agree with TRBD1. The CDR3 length is 15 residues. Germline CDR1 SEHNR, CDR2 FQNEAQ (reference sequence). CDR3 sequence (DNA): TGTACCAGCAGCTTAGGGCGGGACAGGGGGCCCGGCTACACCTTC. Amino acid sequence: CTSSLGRDRGPGYTF.

This clonotype was recorded once. The chain has TRBV14 and TRBJ2-7, with D maybe TRBD2 (6 bases). The CDR3 runs to 16 residues. The germline CDR1 and CDR2 sequences are SGHDN and FVKESK. V was pared by 4 bases and J by 0 bases, with 16 bases between. The CDR3 protein is CASSLLRDLSSYEQYF. The CDR3 coding sequence is TGTGCCAGCAGCCTACTAAGGGACTTAAGCTCCTACGAGCAGTACTTC.

V and J are TRBV19 and TRBJ1-6; D uncertain. Germline lookup yields CDR1 LNHDA and CDR2 SQIVND (reference sequence). The CDR3 extends over 18 amino acids. Trimming removed 5 bases from V and 9 bases from J, with 26 bases in between. Here the CDR3 reads CASSQGLAGADKGSPLHF. The CDR3 DNA sequence: TGTGCCAGTAGTCAAGGACTAGCGGGAGCTGATAAGGGTTCACCCCTCCACTTT.

This chain joins TRBV12-3 or TRBV12-4 and TRBJ2-3, with D unclear. Trimming shortened V by 3 bases and J by 0 bases, and 13 bases separated the two germline ends. This CDR3 region has 16 residues. CDR3 DNA sequence: TGTGCCAGCAGTTTGGCCTTTTTTTTTAGCACAGATACGCAGTATTTT. Translating it yields CASSLAFFFSTDTQYF.

The sample holds many counts of this clonotype. The J gene is TRBJ2-2, the V gene TRBV29-1, with D possibly matching TRBD2 (5 bases). CDR3 size: 14 residues. Germline V gives CDR1 SQVTM, CDR2 ANQGSEA. The V end lost 6 bases, the J end lost 0 bases, and 11 bases lay between the germline ends. The CDR3 loop reads CSVQYSANTGELFF. CDR3 sequence (DNA): TGCAGCGTGCAATATAGCGCGAACACCGGGGAGCTGTTTTTT.

Ten or more counts support this clonotype. The chain links TRBV3-1 to TRBJ2-7; possible D gene TRBD2, 5 bases. This CDR3 contains 12 residues. V was shortened by 1 base and J by 11 bases, with 12 bases between the two germline ends. Germline V CDR1 and CDR2: LGHDT, YNNKEL (reference sequence). In DNA form, the CDR3 reads TGTGCCAGCAGCCAAGGGGCCAGGCGGGAGTACTTC. This sequence encodes CASSQGARREYF.

This sequence joins TRBV10-1 and TRBJ2-6, with D maybe TRBD1 (6 bases). The CDR3 spans 15 residues. Looked up from germline, CDR1 is WNHNN and CDR2 is SYGVQD (reference sequence). V gave up 6 bases and J gave up 4 bases, with 13 bases separating them. The CDR3 protein is CASSRGMTGANVLTF. CDR3 bases: TGCGCCAGCAGCAGGGGAATGACCGGGGCCAACGTCCTGACTTTC.

This chain connects TRBV19 to TRBJ1-6, with D maybe TRBD1 (5 bases). Germline assignment: CDR1 LNHDA and CDR2 SQIVND (reference sequence). The V gene lost 3 bases and the J gene lost 10 bases, with 16 bases spanning the gap. The CDR3 length is 15 residues. CDR3 DNA: TGTGCCAGTAGTATCTCCGGGCAAGGGGAATCACCCCTCCACTTT. It codes for CASSISGQGESPLHF. Together with reference TRBV19 and TRBJ1-6, the CDR3 gives the full variable domain: DGGITQSPKYLFRKEGQNVTLSCEQNLNHDAMYWYRQDPGQGLRLIYYSQIVNDFQKGDIAEGYSVSREKKESFPLTVTSAQKNPTAFYLCASSISGQGESPLHFGNGTRLTVT.

The chain carries TRBV6-5 and TRBJ1-2; D may be TRBD1 (5 bases). The CDR3 covers 13 residues. Germline V lookup: CDR1 MNHEY, CDR2 SVGAGI. V was shortened by 6 bases and J by 7 bases, with 15 bases between the two germline ends. The CDR3 spells CASRPVGALGYTF. In DNA form, the CDR3 reads TGTGCCAGCAGGCCCGTTGGGGCGCTTGGCTACACCTTC.

Details on this clonotype: With a much larger clone just one base away, this may be a read error. The chain carries TRBV9 and TRBJ2-5; 13 positions agree with TRBD2. Germline lookup yields CDR1 SGDLS and CDR2 YYNGEE. CDR3 size: 14 residues. The CDR3 DNA sequence: TGTGCCAGCAGCCCACCGGGGACTAGCGGGACCCAGTCCTTC. Amino acid sequence: CASSPPGTSGTQSF.

The chain carries TRBV27 and TRBJ1-1, with a tentative D call TRBD1 (5 bases). The CDR3 has 13 amino acids. Trimming shortened V by 3 bases and J by 4 bases, and 9 bases separated the two germline ends. In germline, CDR1 is MNHEY, CDR2 SMNVEV (reference sequence). This CDR3 is CASSFLGVTEAFF. DNA for the CDR3: TGTGCCAGCAGTTTTTTAGGGGTCACTGAAGCTTTCTTT.

This clonotype occurred many times. The chain is built from TRBV29-1 and TRBJ1-2, with TRBD1 as a possible D gene (5 bases). CDR1 SQVTM and CDR2 ANQGSEA come from the germline V gene. Between the trimmed V and J ends, which lost 6 bases and 4 bases, there was a span of 15 bases. CDR3 length: 13 amino acids. CDR3 DNA: TGCAGCGTCCCGCCGGGGGATGTCTATGGCTACACCTTC. It translates to CSVPPGDVYGYTF.

This clonotype was picked up a small number of times. The rearrangement joins TRBV5-1 to TRBJ2-1; D remains ambiguous. CDR3 length: 15 amino acids. Trimming cost V 0 bases and J 0 bases, with 7 bases left between them. Germline V gives CDR1 SGHRS, CDR2 YFSETQ. This CDR3 is CASSLEGSSYNEQFF. DNA for the CDR3: TGCGCCAGCAGCTTGGAGGGTAGCTCCTACAATGAGCAGTTCTTC.

Concerning this clonotype itself: A much larger clone is a single base away; this may be a read error. This sequence joins TRBV12-3 or TRBV12-4 and TRBJ1-5, with 9 bases that match TRBD1. Trimming at V came to 4 bases and at J to 6 bases, leaving 4 bases not matched to a gene. This CDR3 is 14 amino acids long. In DNA, the CDR3 is TGTGCCAGCAGTTGCACAGGGGGCTCTCAGCCCCAGCATTTT. The encoded protein is CASSCTGGSQPQHF.

This clonotype was seen repeatedly, ten times or more. The chain is built from TRBV20-1 and TRBJ1-2; D is undetermined. The CDR3 totals 15 residues. CDR1 and CDR2 (germline): DFQATT, SNEGSKA (reference sequence). Between the trimmed V and J ends, which lost 0 bases and 4 bases, there was a span of 15 bases. CDR3 amino acids: CSARDRSGTFYGYTF. CDR3 DNA: TGCAGTGCTAGAGATAGGTCGGGAACCTTCTATGGCTACACCTTC.

Comment on this clonotype: One base away lies a much larger clone, so this may be a sequencing read error. The conserved phenylalanine or tryptophan is not found at the CDR3 terminus, so this likely reflects a read error. The limits of the CDR3 on the DNA are not certain, so only TCRdb's listed CDR3 is given. The CDR3 sequence: CASSLGSGLADL. The rearrangement joins TRBV13 to TRBJ2-7; TRBD2 is the table's D call, not checked against the DNA. Per the germline V gene, CDR1 is PRHDT and CDR2 is FYEKMQ (reference sequence). The CDR3 length is 12 residues, termini included.

This clonotype was seen repeatedly, ten times or more. This sequence joins TRBV5-6 and TRBJ2-7; the D gene is possibly TRBD1 (5 bases). V lost 2 bases to trimming and J lost 3 bases, with 15 bases between them. The germline gives CDR1 SGHDT, CDR2 YYEEEE. The CDR3 length is 15 residues. The CDR3 spells CASSFRQGGFYEQYF. CDR3 in DNA: TGTGCCAGCAGCTTCAGGCAGGGTGGGTTCTACGAGCAGTACTTC.

This clonotype was seen repeatedly, ten times or more. The chain employs TRBV20-1 and TRBJ2-3; no firm D call. V was pared by 7 bases and J by 2 bases, with 16 bases between. From germline, CDR1 is DFQATT and CDR2 SNEGSKA (reference sequence). The CDR3 contains 14 residues. Here the CDR3 DNA reads TGCAGTGTCCAATATCTAACTTACACAGATACGCAGTATTTT. Its translation is CSVQYLTYTDTQYF.

The genes are TRBV7-8 and TRBJ1-2; D may be TRBD1 (5 bases). Trimming removed 7 bases at V and 8 bases at J, with 20 bases between. The germline gives CDR1 SGHVS, CDR2 FQNEAQ. The CDR3 has 14 residues. The CDR3: CASTQSTQGSGYTF. The CDR3 DNA sequence: TGTGCCAGCACCCAATCTACCCAGGGCTCCGGCTACACCTTC.

J is TRBJ1-1 and V is TRBV15; no clear D. Germline V lookup: CDR1 LNHNV, CDR2 YYDKDF (reference sequence). V was cut by 0 bases and J by 7 bases, with 15 bases left in between. CDR3 length equals 15 residues. The CDR3 DNA follows: TGTGCCACCAGCAGAGATCTTTCGTTGACAAATGAAGCTTTCTTT. It is translated as CATSRDLSLTNEAFF.

With respect to this clonotype: Being one base from a much bigger clone, this may be a read error. The rearrangement joins TRBV4-2 to TRBJ2-3; 7 bases fit TRBD1. V was clipped by 4 bases and J by 1 base; unmatched bases: 5. The CDR3 consists of 15 residues. Germline CDR1 reads LGHNA; CDR2 reads YNFKEQ. The CDR3 DNA is TGTGCCAGCAGCCCGAGGGGGACAGGCACAGATACGCAGTATTTT. Protein product: CASSPRGTGTDTQYF.

This clonotype was seen many times. The chain carries TRBV19 and TRBJ2-1; D assignment may be TRBD1 or TRBD2 (5 bases each). The germline gives CDR1 LNHDA, CDR2 SQIVND (reference sequence). Trimming took off 0 bases at V and 0 bases at J, with 9 bases between the two ends. This CDR3 spans 16 amino acids. The CDR3 nucleotides are TGTGCCAGTAGTATAGATTGGGGGAGCTCCTACAATGAGCAGTTCTTC. Its translation: CASSIDWGSSYNEQFF.